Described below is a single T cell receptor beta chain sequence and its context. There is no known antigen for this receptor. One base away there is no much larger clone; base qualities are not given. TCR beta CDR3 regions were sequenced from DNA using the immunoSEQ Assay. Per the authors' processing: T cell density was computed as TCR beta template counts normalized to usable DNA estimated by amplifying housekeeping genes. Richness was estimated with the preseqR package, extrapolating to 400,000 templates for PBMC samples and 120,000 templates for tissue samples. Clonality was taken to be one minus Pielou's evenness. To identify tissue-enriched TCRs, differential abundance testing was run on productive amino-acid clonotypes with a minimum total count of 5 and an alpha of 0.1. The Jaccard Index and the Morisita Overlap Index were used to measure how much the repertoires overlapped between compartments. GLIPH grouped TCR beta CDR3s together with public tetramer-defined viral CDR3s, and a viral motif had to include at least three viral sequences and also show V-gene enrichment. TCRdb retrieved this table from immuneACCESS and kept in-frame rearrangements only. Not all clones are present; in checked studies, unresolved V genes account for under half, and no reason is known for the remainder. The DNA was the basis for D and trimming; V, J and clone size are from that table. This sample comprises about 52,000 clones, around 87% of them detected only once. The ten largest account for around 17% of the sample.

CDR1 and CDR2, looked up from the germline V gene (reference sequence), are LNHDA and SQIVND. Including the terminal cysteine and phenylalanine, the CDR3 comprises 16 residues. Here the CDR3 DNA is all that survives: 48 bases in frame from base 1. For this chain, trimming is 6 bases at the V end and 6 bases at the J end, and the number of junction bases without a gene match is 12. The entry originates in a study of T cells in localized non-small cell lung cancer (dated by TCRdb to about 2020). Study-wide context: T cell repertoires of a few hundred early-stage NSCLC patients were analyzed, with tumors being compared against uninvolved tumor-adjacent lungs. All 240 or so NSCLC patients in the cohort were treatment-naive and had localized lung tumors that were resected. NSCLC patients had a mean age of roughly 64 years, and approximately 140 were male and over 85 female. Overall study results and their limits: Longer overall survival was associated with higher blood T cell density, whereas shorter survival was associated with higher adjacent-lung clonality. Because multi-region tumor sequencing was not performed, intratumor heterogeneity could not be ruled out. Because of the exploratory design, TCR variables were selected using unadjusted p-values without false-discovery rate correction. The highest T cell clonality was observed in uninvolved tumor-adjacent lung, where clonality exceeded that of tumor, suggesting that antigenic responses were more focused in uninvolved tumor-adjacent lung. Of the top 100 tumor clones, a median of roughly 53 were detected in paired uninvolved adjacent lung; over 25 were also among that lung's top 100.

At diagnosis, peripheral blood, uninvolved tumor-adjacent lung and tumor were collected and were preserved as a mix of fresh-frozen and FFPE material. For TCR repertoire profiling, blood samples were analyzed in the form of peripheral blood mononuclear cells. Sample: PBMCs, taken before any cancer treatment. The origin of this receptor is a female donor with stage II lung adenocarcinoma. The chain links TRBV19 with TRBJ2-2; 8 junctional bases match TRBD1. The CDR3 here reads CASRKWGQESPGELFF. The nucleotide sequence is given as TGTGCCAGTAGGAAATGGGGACAGGAAAGCCCCGGGGAGCTGTTTTTT.